This T cell receptor beta chain was observed in a study of T-cell reconstitution after alpha-beta-depleted transplantation in children. Whole-study findings and limits: It was surviving recipient T cells and thymic progenitors that gave some patients high TCRbeta diversity at day 60. Approximately two months post-transplant, alpha-beta T cells reportedly originated from several hundred expanded graft clones. T cells produced anew were the main source of T-cell counts and diversity one year after transplant.

CDR1 DFQATT and CDR2 SNEGSKA come from the germline V gene (reference sequence). CDR3 length equals 14 residues. V lost 4 bases to trimming and J lost 6 bases; unmatched junction nucleotides: 12. Unique molecular identifiers were incorporated during preparation of the TCRbeta library. TCRdb re-derived calls from the PCR reads in MiXCR, one entry per CDR3 protein. The sample records a few hundred thousand distinct CDR3 sequences, 27% being singletons. Concerning this clonotype: What it binds is not known.

The chain recombines TRBV20-1 with TRBJ2-7; 7 nucleotides match TRBD2. This TCR came from a boy younger than two with Wiskott-Aldrich syndrome, due to receive a stem cell transplant. The sequences come from PBMCs, collected before TCRalphabeta/CD19-depleted stem cell transplant. The DNA for the CDR3 is TGCAGTGCTAACCGGGGGAGGGAGTCAGGCGAGCAGTACTTC. Its protein is CSANRGRESGEQYF.